This TCR beta chain was obtained from a study of T cell changes during pregnancy in multiple sclerosis. Repertoires were generated with immunoSEQ multiplex PCR, while TCRdb's copy carries only in-frame clones and drops some. Of around 40,000 clones in the sample, approximately 89% are singletons; the top ten hold 0.75% to 0.9%. V lost 1 base to trimming and J lost 9 bases, with 4 bases between them. From germline, CDR1 is LGHNT and CDR2 FRNRAP. CDR3 size: 11 residues. This sample comprised CD4+ T cells from peripheral blood mononuclear cells, obtained after pregnancy. The sequence was obtained from a female donor in good health, enrolled as a control in a pregnancy study. The chain is built from TRBV12-5 and TRBJ2-1; D is unresolved. This CDR3 reads CASGLAGEQFF. The CDR3 DNA follows: TGTGCTAGTGGTTTGGCAGGTGAGCAGTTCTTC.